The 15 T cell receptor beta chains in this list originate from one sample, sequenced in a study of technical replicates of blood from several donors. Repertoires were generated with immunoSEQ multiplex PCR, while TCRdb's copy carries only in-frame clones and drops some. Found here are approximately 95,000 clones, roughly 95% of them singletons; the top ten hold roughly 0.34%. The sequenced material came from T cells isolated from PBMCs. The source is a human donor in good health.

The rearrangement uses TRBV29-1 and TRBJ1-5; 8 nucleotides align to TRBD1. V lost 6 bases, J lost 0 bases, and 4 bases stayed unmatched. Germline lookup yields CDR1 SQVTM and CDR2 ANQGSEA. The CDR3 is made up of 14 amino acids. The CDR3 region is CSVQGAYSNQPQHF. CDR3 sequence (DNA): TGCAGCGTGCAGGGGGCTTATAGCAATCAGCCCCAGCATTTT.

The V gene is TRBV28, the J gene TRBJ2-7; no clear D gene. The CDR3 sequence is 12 residues long. Germline lookup yields CDR1 MDHEN and CDR2 SYDVKM. V lost 1 base to trimming and J lost 6 bases, with 7 bases between them. DNA for the CDR3: TGTGCCAGCAGTTTATCTCTCTTCGAGCAGTACTTC. This gives the protein CASSLSLFEQYF.

The rearrangement uses TRBV11-2 and TRBJ2-1; 7 bases fit TRBD2. Germline V gives CDR1 SGHAT, CDR2 FQNNGV. The CDR3 runs 14 residues. With 3 bases clipped from V and 9 bases from J, the junction kept 8 bases outside the gene matches. CDR3 DNA sequence: TGTGCCAGCAGCTTCGGACTAGATTTAGTTGAGCAGTTCTTC. It encodes CASSFGLDLVEQFF. The full variable domain, completed using reference TRBV11-2 and TRBJ2-1, is EAGVAQSPRYKIIEKRQSVAFWCNPISGHATLYWYQQILGQGPKLLIQFQNNGVVDDSQLPKDRFSAERLKGVDSTLKIQPAKLEDSAVYLCASSFGLDLVEQFFGPGTRLTVL.

The chain joins TRBV4-3 to TRBJ2-7; D ambiguous. The CDR3 loop spans 13 amino acids. V lost 2 bases and J 3 bases, leaving 8 bases between the germline ends. Germline V gene sequence: CDR1 LGHNA, CDR2 YSLEER. CDR3 sequence: CASSQLGYYEQYF. DNA for the CDR3: TGCGCCAGCAGCCAACTAGGCTACTACGAGCAGTACTTC.

The chain links TRBV28 to TRBJ2-3; 11 positions match TRBD2. J gave up 3 bases and V 5 bases, and 7 bases lay outside the gene matches. This CDR3 region has 16 residues. The germline CDR1 and CDR2 sequences are MDHEN and SYDVKM. The CDR3 region is CASSLIAGGFTDTQYF. The CDR3, as DNA: TGTGCCAGCAGTCTCATAGCGGGAGGGTTTACAGATACGCAGTATTTT. The full variable domain, in which reference TRBV28 and TRBJ2-3 provide the parts outside the CDR3, is DVKVTQSSRYLVKRTGEKVFLECVQDMDHENMFWYRQDPGLGLRLIYFSYDVKMKEKGDIPEGYSVSREKKERFSLILESASTNQTSMYLCASSLIAGGFTDTQYFGPGTRLTVL.

The V call is TRBV9, the J call TRBJ2-3, with D perhaps TRBD1 (6 bases). There are 14 residues in the CDR3. In germline, CDR1 is SGDLS, CDR2 YYNGEE. The germline V and J ends were trimmed by 5 bases and 1 base, with 11 bases remaining between them. CDR3 nucleotides: TGTGCCAGCAGTAGGGGGTCGGGCACAGATACGCAGTATTTT. Its translation: CASSRGSGTDTQYF.

The chain uses TRBV9 and TRBJ2-1, with 12 bases fitting TRBD2. The CDR3 contains 14 residues. Trimming took 7 bases from V and 8 from J; bases not matched to a gene: 7. Germline CDR1 is SGDLS and CDR2 is YYNGEE. CDR3 nucleotide sequence: TGTGCCAGCGCTCAGACTAGCGGGAGAGATGAGCAGTTCTTC. Translation: CASAQTSGRDEQFF.

The V call is TRBV5-6, the J call TRBJ2-1; TRBD2 is a possible D gene (6 bases). The CDR3 contains 13 residues. Germline assignment: CDR1 SGHDT and CDR2 YYEEEE. The V end was cut by 0 bases, the J end by 7 bases, with 8 bases between. The CDR3 here is CASSLGGRNEQFF. The CDR3 region has the DNA TGTGCCAGCAGCTTGGGGGGGAGGAATGAGCAGTTCTTC. The full variable domain, in which reference TRBV5-6 and TRBJ2-1 provide the parts outside the CDR3, is DAGVTQSPTHLIKTRGQQVTLRCSPKSGHDTVSWYQQALGQGPQFIFQYYEEEERQRGNFPDRFSGHQFPNYSSELNVNALLLGDSALYLCASSLGGRNEQFFGPGTRLTVL.

This chain links TRBV13 with TRBJ2-7; 7 positions agree with TRBD1. V shed 11 bases and J 2 bases; nucleotides not matched to a gene: 9. Per the germline V gene, CDR1 is PRHDT and CDR2 is FYEKMQ (reference sequence). The CDR3 is 13 residues long. The CDR3 nucleotides are TGTGCCTCCACGGACAGGCCCCCCTACGAGCAGTACTTC. Residues: CASTDRPPYEQYF.

This chain uses TRBV30 with TRBJ2-3; TRBD2 aligns across 9 bases. The CDR3 is 13 amino acids. Germline V gene lookup returns CDR1 GTSNPN and CDR2 SVGIG (reference sequence). The junction had 2 bases not matched to a gene; V was cut back by 7 bases and J by 0 bases. CDR3 amino acids: CALTSGSTDTQYF. The CDR3 DNA follows: TGTGCCTTAACTAGCGGGAGCACAGATACGCAGTATTTT.

This clone was detected only a few times. This chain links TRBV6-5 with TRBJ1-1; 9 nucleotides align to TRBD1. The CDR3 is 15 amino acids. The V gene end was trimmed by 3 bases and the J gene end by 1 base; junction bases not matched to a gene: 3. Germline V gives CDR1 MNHEY, CDR2 SVGAGI. CDR3 amino acids: CASSYQGQGNTEAFF. CDR3 nucleotides: TGTGCCAGCAGTTATCAGGGACAGGGGAACACTGAAGCTTTCTTT.

V is TRBV28 and J is TRBJ2-7; 12 bases agree with TRBD2. The CDR3 contains 14 residues. CDR1 MDHEN and CDR2 SYDVKM come from the germline V gene. V trimming: 6 bases; J trimming: 6 bases; junction bases outside the gene matches: 6. The CDR3 here is CASRWTSGIGEQYF. In nucleotides, the CDR3 is TGTGCCAGCAGGTGGACTAGCGGGATCGGCGAGCAGTACTTC.

V and J are TRBV11-2 and TRBJ2-5; D is uncertain. CDR1 and CDR2 (germline): SGHAT, FQNNGV. Trimming cost V 1 base and J 2 bases, with 5 bases left between them. The CDR3 is 13 residues long. CDR3: CASSLVNQETQYF. CDR3 in DNA: TGTGCCAGCAGCTTAGTTAATCAAGAGACCCAGTACTTC.

The V call is TRBV29-1, the J call TRBJ2-1; D possibly corresponds to TRBD1 (6 bases). The ends were cut back, 3 bases at V and 7 bases at J, with 7 bases in the middle. CDR3 size: 11 residues. Germline assignment: CDR1 SQVTM and CDR2 ANQGSEA. The CDR3 bases are TGCAGCGTTGATCAGGGGAATGAGCAGTTCTTC. It is translated as CSVDQGNEQFF.

This chain's CDR3 is CASSLDRYTEAFF. Here the CDR3 DNA reads TGTGCCAGCTCACTGGACAGATACACTGAAGCTTTCTTT. V usage is TRBV18 and J usage is TRBJ1-1, with D possibly being TRBD1 (6 bases). The V end lost 4 bases, the J end lost 3 bases, and 9 bases lay between the germline ends. In germline, CDR1 is KGHSH, CDR2 LQKENI. This CDR3 is built from 13 residues.